The clone carrying this T cell receptor beta chain occurred many times. The antigen is unknown. This specimen comes from a study of identical twins. Study outcomes and limitations: Invariant T cells like MAIT and iNKT could partly confound the zero-insertion analyses.

Trimming removed 4 bases from V and 1 base from J; junction bases left unmatched: 4. The germline V gene encodes CDR1 SGHRS and CDR2 YFSETQ. The CDR3 sequence is 14 residues long. MiXCR, applied by TCRdb to the 5' RACE reads, yields one record per CDR3 protein. The repertoire holds fewer than 250,000 distinct CDR3 sequences, with 7.5% as singletons. These sequences were also reported in another study, on yellow fever vaccine responses in identical twins.

The clonotype originates from a woman between 18 and 29 years old in good health. Material: memory (CD45RO+) T cells sorted from blood. The chain has TRBV5-1 and TRBJ1-1; 7 nucleotides match TRBD1. The DNA of the CDR3 is TGCGCCAGCAGCGCCGGACAGGAGAACACTGAAGCTTTCTTT. As protein: CASSAGQENTEAFF.